This is a list of T cell receptor beta chains from one sample in a study of Ad26.COV2.S vaccination and SARS-CoV-2 variants. Method: immunoSEQ multiplex PCR; TCRdb's copy keeps in-frame clones and lacks some. Of 300,000 to 400,000 clones in the sample, around 90% are singletons; the top ten hold 3.9%. Sequencing used peripheral blood, obtained after recovery from COVID-19. These receptors originate from a human donor who had recovered from COVID-19. Each CDR3 is given with its conserved first and last residue. The D gene is left open where the match is weak. Not every row has a clone size; where given, it reads once, few, many or a size class.

J gene	V gene	clone size	D gene	CDR3 protein	CDR3 DNA
TRBJ1-3	TRBV6-6	-	-	CASSYGGQGNTIYF	TGTGCCAGCAGTTACGGTGGACAGGGAAACACCATATATTTT
TRBJ1-2	TRBV6-5	-	TRBD1	CASAYDGTAYGYTF	TGTGCCAGCGCCTACGACGGGACAGCTTATGGCTACACCTTC
TRBJ2-2	TRBV7-9	few	TRBD2	CASNTSGVVWAGELFF	TGTGCCAGCAACACTAGCGGGGTGGTTTGGGCCGGGGAGCTGTTTTTT
TRBJ1-1	TRBV5-4	-	TRBD1	CASSVETGPSGAFF	TGTGCCAGCAGCGTCGAGACAGGGCCCTCGGGAGCTTTCTTT
TRBJ1-1	TRBV27	-	-	CASTPVAANTEAFF	TGTGCCAGCACCCCGGTGGCGGCGAACACTGAAGCTTTCTTT
TRBJ1-1	TRBV4-1	-	-	CASSQGRGGSGRQAFF	TGCGCCAGCAGCCAAGGAAGAGGGGGGTCAGGTAGACAAGCTTTCTTT
TRBJ1-1	TRBV7-6	once	TRBD1	CASSPRTGRAFF	TGTGCCAGCAGCCCTAGGACAGGGCGGGCTTTCTTT
TRBJ2-1	TRBV4-2	-	TRBD2	CASSQDLAGGIFSEQFF	TGTGCCAGCAGCCAAGATCTAGCGGGGGGAATATTTAGTGAGCAGTTCTTC
TRBJ1-4	TRBV4-1	once	-	CASSRQSQAGNEKLFF	TGCGCCAGCAGCCGCCAGAGTCAGGCAGGAAATGAAAAACTGTTTTTT
TRBJ1-1	TRBV5-1	-	-	CASSGSIFPDKSLNTEAFF	TGCGCCAGCAGCGGATCCATTTTTCCGGACAAGAGTCTAAACACTGAAGCTTTCTTT
TRBJ1-1	TRBV7-2	-	TRBD1	CASSLRTGGNTEAFF	TGTGCCAGCAGCTTACGGACAGGGGGGAACACTGAAGCTTTCTTT
TRBJ2-2	TRBV15	-	-	CATSTWTTVDTGELFF	TGTGCCACCAGCACATGGACAACGGTTGACACCGGGGAGCTGTTTTTT
TRBJ2-1	TRBV15	-	-	CATSRGRLSDNEQFF	TGTGCCACCAGCAGAGGACGCCTAAGTGACAATGAGCAGTTCTTC
TRBJ2-7	TRBV6-2/TRBV6-3	-	TRBD1	CASSYNPGQDYEQYF	TGTGCCAGCAGTTACAATCCGGGACAGGACTACGAGCAGTACTTC
TRBJ1-3	TRBV12-5	once	TRBD1	CASGLVQGTGSLSGNTIYF	TGTGCTAGTGGTTTGGTACAGGGGACGGGAAGTCTCTCTGGAAACACCATATATTTT
TRBJ1-1	TRBV19	-	-	CASSIGMNTEAFF	TGTGCCAGTAGTATAGGGATGAACACTGAAGCTTTCTTT
TRBJ1-1	TRBV5-8	-	-	CASSPPMGRSEAFF	TGTGCCAGCAGCCCCCCTATGGGGCGATCCGAAGCTTTCTTT
TRBJ2-7	TRBV5-6	-	TRBD2	CASSLGAGGPSEQYF	TGTGCCAGCAGCTTGGGAGCGGGGGGGCCTAGCGAGCAGTACTTC
TRBJ2-5	TRBV9	-	TRBD2	CASSPSGGGSETQYF	TGTGCCAGCAGCCCTAGCGGGGGAGGATCGGAGACCCAGTACTTC
TRBJ2-7	TRBV3-1/TRBV3-2	few	-	CASSQVSGGEQYF	TGTGCCAGCAGCCAAGTCTCTGGGGGCGAGCAGTACTTC
TRBJ1-3	TRBV10-3	-	-	CAIRGQGNGNTIYF	TGTGCCATCAGGGGTCAGGGCAATGGAAACACCATATATTTT
TRBJ1-2	TRBV5-4	-	-	CASSFIRGKEGIYGYTF	TGTGCCAGCAGCTTTATCAGGGGAAAGGAGGGAATCTATGGCTACACCTTC
TRBJ1-2	TRBV12-3/TRBV12-4	-	-	CASSQQGHYGYTF	TGTGCCAGCAGCCAACAGGGCCACTATGGCTACACCTTC
TRBJ2-2	TRBV5-4	-	-	CASSLGGGTNTGELFF	TGTGCCAGCAGCTTGGGGGGGGGCACAAACACCGGGGAGCTGTTTTTT
TRBJ2-7	TRBV23-1	once	-	CATTVLRGPSYEQYF	TGCGCCACGACCGTCCTCCGGGGCCCATCCTACGAGCAGTACTTC
TRBJ1-1	TRBV20-1	-	-	CSARAGAFF	TGCAGTGCTAGGGCTGGAGCTTTCTTT
TRBJ1-6	TRBV24-1	once	-	CATSDPTTPGESSYNSPLHF	TGTGCCACCAGTGATCCAACCACGCCCGGGGAAAGCTCCTATAATTCACCCCTCCACTTT
TRBJ1-1	TRBV7-2	-	TRBD1	CASSYDREHEAFF	TGTGCCAGCAGCTACGACAGGGAGCATGAAGCTTTCTTT
TRBJ1-1	TRBV28	few	-	CASSLNLLNTEAFF	TGTGCCAGCAGTTTAAACCTGCTAAACACTGAAGCTTTCTTT
TRBJ2-5	TRBV4-1	-	TRBD2	CASSPGLAGGRETQYF	TGCGCCAGCAGCCCCGGACTAGCGGGGGGGCGAGAGACCCAGTACTTC
TRBJ2-5	TRBV18	-	-	CASSPRGQRAEETQYF	TGTGCCAGCTCACCACGGGGGCAGCGCGCGGAAGAGACCCAGTACTTC
TRBJ2-3	TRBV4-1	-	-	CASSQGGTYTDTQYF	TGCGCCAGCAGCCAAGGTGGGACATACACAGATACGCAGTATTTT
TRBJ2-3	TRBV7-9	-	-	CASSWASPGADTQYF	TGTGCCAGCAGCTGGGCCTCCCCGGGCGCAGATACGCAGTATTTT
TRBJ2-7	TRBV5-4	-	-	CASSLGGREQYF	TGTGCCAGCAGCCTAGGGGGTCGGGAGCAGTACTTC
TRBJ2-7	TRBV5-1	-	TRBD1	CASSPGQVGYEQYF	TGCGCCAGCAGCCCGGGACAGGTGGGTTACGAGCAGTACTTC
TRBJ1-6	TRBV6-6	few	TRBD1	CASSRAGTGSSNSPLHF	TGTGCCAGCAGTCGGGCCGGGACAGGGTCAAGTAATTCACCCCTCCACTTT
TRBJ1-1	TRBV9	-	-	CASSPKSGRQTEAFF	TGTGCCAGCAGCCCTAAATCTGGGCGACAAACTGAAGCTTTCTTT
TRBJ2-7	TRBV5-5	-	-	CASSKEPGRELYEQYF	TGTGCCAGCAGCAAAGAACCGGGACGGGAACTCTACGAGCAGTACTTC
TRBJ2-1	TRBV5-1	-	-	CASRMGVLSYNEQFF	TGCGCCAGCAGGATGGGGGTTCTCTCCTACAATGAGCAGTTCTTC
TRBJ1-2	TRBV6-5	-	-	CASRGSSGYGYTF	TGTGCCAGCAGGGGATCGAGTGGCTATGGCTACACCTTC
TRBJ1-3	TRBV6-5	-	-	CASSYAGPGGNTIYF	TGTGCCAGCAGTTACGCGGGGCCCGGTGGCAACACCATATATTTT
TRBJ1-2	TRBV6-5	-	-	CASSYGGAGPYGYTF	TGTGCCAGCAGTTACGGTGGCGCAGGACCCTATGGCTACACCTTC
TRBJ1-2	TRBV6-1	-	-	CASSEAINYGYTF	TGTGCCAGCAGTGAAGCCATTAACTATGGCTACACCTTC
TRBJ2-3	TRBV7-9	-	-	CASSLTHNTDTQYF	TGTGCCAGCAGCTTAACGCATAACACAGATACGCAGTATTTT
TRBJ1-4	TRBV5-1	once	-	CASSPEGPRGEKLFF	TGCGCCAGCAGCCCGGAGGGCCCGCGGGGTGAAAAACTGTTTTTT
TRBJ1-5	TRBV28	once	TRBD1	CASSGTGGGTQPQHF	TGTGCCAGCAGTGGGACAGGGGGGGGGACTCAGCCCCAGCATTTT
TRBJ1-2	TRBV7-9	few	TRBD1	CASSPQGTGVYGYTF	TGTGCCAGCAGCCCTCAAGGGACAGGAGTCTATGGCTACACCTTC
TRBJ2-5	TRBV27	-	-	CASSLRQGGETQYF	TGTGCCAGCAGTTTACGGCAGGGCGGAGAGACCCAGTACTTC
TRBJ1-1	TRBV9	once	-	CASSNRVTSRDAFF	TGTGCCAGCAGCAACAGGGTGACCTCGAGGGATGCTTTCTTT